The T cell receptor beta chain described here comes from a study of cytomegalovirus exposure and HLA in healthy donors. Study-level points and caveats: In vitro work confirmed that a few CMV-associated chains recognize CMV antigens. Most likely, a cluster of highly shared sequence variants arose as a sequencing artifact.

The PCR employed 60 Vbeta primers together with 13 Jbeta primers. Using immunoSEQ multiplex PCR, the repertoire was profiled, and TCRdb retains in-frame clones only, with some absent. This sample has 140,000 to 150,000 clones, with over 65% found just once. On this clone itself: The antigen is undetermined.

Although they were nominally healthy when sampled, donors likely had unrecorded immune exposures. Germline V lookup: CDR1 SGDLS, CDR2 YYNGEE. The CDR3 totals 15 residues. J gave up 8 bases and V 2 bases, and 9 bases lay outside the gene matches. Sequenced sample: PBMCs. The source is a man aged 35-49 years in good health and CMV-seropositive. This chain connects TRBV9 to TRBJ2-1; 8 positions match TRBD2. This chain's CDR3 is CASSVVAGSGDEQFF. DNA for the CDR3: TGTGCCAGCAGCGTGGTAGCGGGAAGTGGCGATGAGCAGTTCTTC.